This T cell receptor beta chain originates from a study of blood T cell repertoires in COVID-19. Study processing details: From reference gene primer amplification, estimates of nucleated cell counts were derived. TCRdb's copy holds only in-frame clones and misses some; the assay was immunoSEQ multiplex PCR. D and trimming were read from the DNA, whereas the V and J calls and clone size are those reported in that table. The sample records roughly 68,000 clones, roughly 84% being singletons. CDR1 is SGHRS, CDR2 YFSETQ, per germline. V gave up 0 bases and J gave up 9 bases, with 16 bases separating them. This CDR3 is 15 amino acids long.

The sample was peripheral blood. This rearrangement joins TRBV5-1 to TRBJ2-1; D is perhaps TRBD1 (6 bases). The sequence was obtained from a man between 45 and 60 years old with active COVID-19. The CDR3 nucleotides are TGCGCCAGCAGCTTGGATTCTGGGCAGACAGGTGAGCAGTTCTTC. Translating it yields CASSLDSGQTGEQFF.